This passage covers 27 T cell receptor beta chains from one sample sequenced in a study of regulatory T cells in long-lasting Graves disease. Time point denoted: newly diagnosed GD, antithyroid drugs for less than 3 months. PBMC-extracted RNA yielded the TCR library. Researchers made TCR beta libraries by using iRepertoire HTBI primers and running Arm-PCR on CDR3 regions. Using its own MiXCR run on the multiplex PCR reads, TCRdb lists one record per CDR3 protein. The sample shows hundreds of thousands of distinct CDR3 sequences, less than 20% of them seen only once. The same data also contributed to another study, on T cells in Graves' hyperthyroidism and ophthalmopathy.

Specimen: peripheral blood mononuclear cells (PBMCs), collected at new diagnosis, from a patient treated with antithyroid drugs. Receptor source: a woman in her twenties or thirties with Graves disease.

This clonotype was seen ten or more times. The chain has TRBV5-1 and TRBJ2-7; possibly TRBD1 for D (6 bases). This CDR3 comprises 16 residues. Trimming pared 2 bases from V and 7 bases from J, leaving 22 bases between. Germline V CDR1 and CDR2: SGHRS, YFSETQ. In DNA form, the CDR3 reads TGCGCCAGCAGCTTTCCGCCGGACAGTATGGATCGAGAGCAGTACTTC. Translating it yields CASSFPPDSMDREQYF.

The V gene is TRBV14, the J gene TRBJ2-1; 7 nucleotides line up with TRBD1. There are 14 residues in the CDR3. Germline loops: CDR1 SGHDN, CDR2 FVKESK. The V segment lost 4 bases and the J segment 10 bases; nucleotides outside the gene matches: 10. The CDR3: CASSLDRVNGEQFF. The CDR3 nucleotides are TGTGCCAGCAGCCTAGACAGGGTCAATGGGGAGCAGTTCTTC.

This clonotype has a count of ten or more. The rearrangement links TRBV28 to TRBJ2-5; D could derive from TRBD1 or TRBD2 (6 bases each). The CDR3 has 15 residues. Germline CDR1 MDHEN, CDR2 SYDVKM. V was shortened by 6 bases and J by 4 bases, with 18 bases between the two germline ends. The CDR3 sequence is CASSPYRGAIETQYF. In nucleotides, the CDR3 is TGTGCCAGCAGCCCTTATAGGGGGGCTATAGAGACCCAGTACTTC.

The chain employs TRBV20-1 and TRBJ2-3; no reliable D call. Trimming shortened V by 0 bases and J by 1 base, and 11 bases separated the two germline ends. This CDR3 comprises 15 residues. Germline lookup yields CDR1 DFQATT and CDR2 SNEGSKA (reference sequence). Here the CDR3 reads CSARDNPPGTDTQYF. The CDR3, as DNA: TGCAGTGCTAGAGATAACCCTCCCGGCACAGATACGCAGTATTTT.

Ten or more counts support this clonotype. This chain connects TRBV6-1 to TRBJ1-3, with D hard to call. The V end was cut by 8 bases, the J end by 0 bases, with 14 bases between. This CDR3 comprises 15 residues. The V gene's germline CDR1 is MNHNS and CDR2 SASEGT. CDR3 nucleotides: TGTGCCAGCGGTACTATGGGAACCTCTGGAAACACCATATATTTT. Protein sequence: CASGTMGTSGNTIYF.

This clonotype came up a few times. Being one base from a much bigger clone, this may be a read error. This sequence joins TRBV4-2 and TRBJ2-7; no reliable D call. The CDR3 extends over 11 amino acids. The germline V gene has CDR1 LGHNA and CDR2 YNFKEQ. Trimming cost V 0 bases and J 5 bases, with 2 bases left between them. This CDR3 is CASSQDNEQYF. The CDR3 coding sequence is TGTGCCAGCAGCCAAGATAACGAGCAGTACTTC.

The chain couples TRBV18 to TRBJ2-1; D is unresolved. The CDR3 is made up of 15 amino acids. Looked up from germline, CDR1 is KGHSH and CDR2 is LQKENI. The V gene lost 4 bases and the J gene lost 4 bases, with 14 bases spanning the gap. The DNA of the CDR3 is TGTGCCAGCTCACAGGGCCTAACCCCTTACAATGAGCAGTTCTTC. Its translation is CASSQGLTPYNEQFF.

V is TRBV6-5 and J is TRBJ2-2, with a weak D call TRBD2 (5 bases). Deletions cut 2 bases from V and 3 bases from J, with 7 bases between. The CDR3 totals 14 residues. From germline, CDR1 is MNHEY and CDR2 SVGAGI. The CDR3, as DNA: TGTGCCAGCAGTTACCCCGGGGACACCGGGGAGCTGTTTTTT. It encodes CASSYPGDTGELFF.

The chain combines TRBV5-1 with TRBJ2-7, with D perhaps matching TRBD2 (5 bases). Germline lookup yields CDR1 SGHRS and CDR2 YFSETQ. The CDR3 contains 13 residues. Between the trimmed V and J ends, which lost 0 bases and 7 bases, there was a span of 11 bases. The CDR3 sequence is CASSLGITGEQYF. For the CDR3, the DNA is TGCGCCAGCAGCTTGGGAATAACGGGGGAGCAGTACTTC.

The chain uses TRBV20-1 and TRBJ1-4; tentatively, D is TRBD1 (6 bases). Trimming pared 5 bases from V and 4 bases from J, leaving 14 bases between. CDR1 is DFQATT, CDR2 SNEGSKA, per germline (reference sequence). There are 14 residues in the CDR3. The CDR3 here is CSAAHRASNEKLFF. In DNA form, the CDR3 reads TGCAGTGCTGCCCACAGGGCGAGTAATGAAAAACTGTTTTTT.

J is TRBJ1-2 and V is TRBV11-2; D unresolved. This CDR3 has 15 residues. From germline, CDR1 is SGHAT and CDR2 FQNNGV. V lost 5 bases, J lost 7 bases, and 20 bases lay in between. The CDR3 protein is CASSIRTLKPGGYTF. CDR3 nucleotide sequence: TGTGCCAGCAGCATACGGACGCTAAAACCCGGTGGCTACACCTTC.

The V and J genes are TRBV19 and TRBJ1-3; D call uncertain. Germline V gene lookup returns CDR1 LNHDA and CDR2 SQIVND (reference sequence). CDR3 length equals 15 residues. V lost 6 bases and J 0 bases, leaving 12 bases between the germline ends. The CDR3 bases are TGTGCCAGTAGACGTGGGGTCGACTCTGGAAACACCATATATTTT. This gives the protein CASRRGVDSGNTIYF.

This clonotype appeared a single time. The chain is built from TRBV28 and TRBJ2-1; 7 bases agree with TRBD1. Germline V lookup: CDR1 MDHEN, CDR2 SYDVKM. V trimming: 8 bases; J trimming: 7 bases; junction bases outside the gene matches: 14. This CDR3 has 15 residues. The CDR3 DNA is TGTGCCAGCTCATCCACACAGGGGACGAGGAATGAGCAGTTCTTC. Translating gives CASSSTQGTRNEQFF.

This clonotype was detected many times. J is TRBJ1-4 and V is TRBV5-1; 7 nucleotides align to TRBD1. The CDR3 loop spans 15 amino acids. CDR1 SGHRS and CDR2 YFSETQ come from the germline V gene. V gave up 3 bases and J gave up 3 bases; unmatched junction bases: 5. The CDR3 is CASSSSGTANEKLFF. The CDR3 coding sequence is TGCGCCAGCAGCTCATCCGGGACAGCTAATGAAAAACTGTTTTTT.

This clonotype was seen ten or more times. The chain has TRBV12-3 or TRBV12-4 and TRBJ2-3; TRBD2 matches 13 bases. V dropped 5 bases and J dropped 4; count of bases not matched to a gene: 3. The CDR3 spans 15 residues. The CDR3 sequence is CASSTSGRGADTQYF. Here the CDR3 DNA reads TGTGCCAGCAGTACTAGCGGGAGGGGGGCAGATACGCAGTATTTT.

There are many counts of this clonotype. CDR3 protein: CASRPGTNQETQYF. CDR3 coding DNA: TGTGCCAGCAGACCCGGGACAAACCAAGAGACCCAGTACTTC. The chain links TRBV2 to TRBJ2-5; maybe TRBD1 (6 bases). CDR1 and CDR2 (germline): SNHLY, FYNNEI. This CDR3 contains 14 residues. V lost 6 bases and J 0 bases, leaving 11 bases between the germline ends.

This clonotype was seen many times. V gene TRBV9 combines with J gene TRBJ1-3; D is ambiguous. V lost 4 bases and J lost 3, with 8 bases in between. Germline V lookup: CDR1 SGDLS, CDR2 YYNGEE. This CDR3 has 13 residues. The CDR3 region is CASSSSNGNTIYF. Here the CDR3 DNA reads TGTGCCAGCAGCTCGTCTAATGGAAACACCATATATTTT.

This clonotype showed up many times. The CDR3 DNA follows: TGTGCCAGCGCTCGGACTAGCGGGACTGGGGCCAACGTCCTGACTTTC. Translated, it gives CASARTSGTGANVLTF. The chain combines TRBV12-3 or TRBV12-4 with TRBJ2-6; 12 bases map to TRBD2. The CDR3 length is 16 residues. Unmatched junction bases numbered 4, after V lost 8 bases and J lost 2 bases.

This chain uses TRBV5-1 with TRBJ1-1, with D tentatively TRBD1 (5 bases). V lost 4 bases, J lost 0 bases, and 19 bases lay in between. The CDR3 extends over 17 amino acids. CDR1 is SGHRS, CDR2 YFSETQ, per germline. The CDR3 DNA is TGCGCCAGCAGCCCCACGAAGGGCAGGGCCATGAACACTGAAGCTTTCTTT. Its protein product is CASSPTKGRAMNTEAFF.

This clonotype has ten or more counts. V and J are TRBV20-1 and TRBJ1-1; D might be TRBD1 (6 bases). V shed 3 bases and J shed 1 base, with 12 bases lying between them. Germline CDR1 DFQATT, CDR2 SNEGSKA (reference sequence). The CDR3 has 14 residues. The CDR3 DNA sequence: TGCAGTGCTAGGCAGGGGAACTCGAACACTGAAGCTTTCTTT. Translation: CSARQGNSNTEAFF.

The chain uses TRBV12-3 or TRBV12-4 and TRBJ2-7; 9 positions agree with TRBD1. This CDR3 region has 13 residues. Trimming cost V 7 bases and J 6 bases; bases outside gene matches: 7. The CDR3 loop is CASTLGQGGEQYF. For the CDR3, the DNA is TGTGCCAGCACCTTGGGACAGGGAGGCGAGCAGTACTTC.

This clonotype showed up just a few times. CDR3 amino acids: CAISRGEGQPQHF. The DNA for the CDR3 is TGTGCCATCAGTCGTGGAGAGGGGCAGCCCCAGCATTTT. V and J are TRBV10-3 and TRBJ1-5; weak D call: TRBD1 (5 bases). Per the germline V gene, CDR1 is ENHRY and CDR2 is SYGVKD. The CDR3 totals 13 residues. Between the trimmed V and J ends, which lost 5 bases and 7 bases, there was a span of 12 bases.

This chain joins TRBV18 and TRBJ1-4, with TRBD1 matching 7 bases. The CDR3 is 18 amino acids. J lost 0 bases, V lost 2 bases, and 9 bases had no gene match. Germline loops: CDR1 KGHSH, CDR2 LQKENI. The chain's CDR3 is CASSPRTGTIATNEKLFF. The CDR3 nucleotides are TGTGCCAGCTCACCAAGGACAGGCACGATTGCAACTAATGAAAAACTGTTTTTT.

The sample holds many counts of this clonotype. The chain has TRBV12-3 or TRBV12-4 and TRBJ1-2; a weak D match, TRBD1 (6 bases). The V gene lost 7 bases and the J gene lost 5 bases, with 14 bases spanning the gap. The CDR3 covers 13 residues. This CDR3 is CASTMDRKYGYTF. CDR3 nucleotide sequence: TGTGCCAGCACTATGGACAGAAAGTATGGCTACACCTTC.

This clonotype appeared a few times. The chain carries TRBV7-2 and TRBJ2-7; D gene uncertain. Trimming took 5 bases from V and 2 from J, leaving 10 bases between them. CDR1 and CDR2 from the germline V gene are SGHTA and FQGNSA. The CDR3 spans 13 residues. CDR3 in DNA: TGTGCCAGCAGCACTGGGATTGCCTACGAGCAGTACTTC. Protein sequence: CASSTGIAYEQYF.

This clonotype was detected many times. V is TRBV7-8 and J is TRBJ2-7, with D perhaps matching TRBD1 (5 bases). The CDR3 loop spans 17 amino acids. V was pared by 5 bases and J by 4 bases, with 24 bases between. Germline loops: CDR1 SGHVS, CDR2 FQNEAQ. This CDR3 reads CASSPKQGTFLTYEQYF. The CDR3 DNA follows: TGTGCCAGCAGCCCCAAGCAGGGAACATTCCTTACTTACGAGCAGTACTTC.

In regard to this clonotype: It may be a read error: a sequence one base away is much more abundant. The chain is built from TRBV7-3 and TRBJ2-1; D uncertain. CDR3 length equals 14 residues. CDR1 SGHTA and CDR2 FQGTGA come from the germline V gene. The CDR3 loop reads CAISLGAPPNEQFF. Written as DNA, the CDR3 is TGTGCCATCAGCTTAGGCGCGCCCCCCAATGAGCAGTTCTTC.